These 3 T cell receptor beta chains originate from one sample sequenced in a study of identical twins. TCRdb fed the 5' RACE reads into MiXCR, producing one record per CDR3 protein. The sample lists about 890,000 distinct CDR3 sequences, around 12% occurring once. The data also belong to a second study, concerning yellow fever vaccine responses in identical twins.

Sample: PBMCs. Source of these receptors: a woman younger than 35 in good health.

The chain is built from TRBV7-6 and TRBJ1-6, with D possibly matching TRBD1 (5 bases). The CDR3 length is 16 residues. Germline V gives CDR1 SGHVS, CDR2 FNYEAQ. V shed 1 base and J shed 6 bases, with 13 bases lying between them. This chain's CDR3 is CASSLGGLSSNSPLHF. CDR3 in DNA: TGTGCCAGCAGCTTAGGGGGACTCAGTTCTAATTCACCCCTCCACTTT.

The rearrangement links TRBV6-4 to TRBJ2-7, with 10 positions matching TRBD2. The ends lost 7 bases at V and 1 base at J; junction bases unmatched: 7. The CDR3 is 15 residues long. Germline CDR1 and CDR2: MRHNA and SNTAGT. CDR3 DNA: TGTGCCAGCACAGGGCGGACTAGCGGATCCTACGAGCAGTACTTC. Its protein is CASTGRTSGSYEQYF.

The chain is built from TRBV7-2 and TRBJ2-1; TRBD1 matches at 11 bases. The CDR3 totals 17 residues. From germline, CDR1 is SGHTA and CDR2 FQGNSA. The V gene end was trimmed by 6 bases and the J gene end by 0 bases; junction bases not matched to a gene: 7. The CDR3 reads CASSTGQGASSYNEQFF. DNA for the CDR3: TGTGCCAGCAGTACTGGACAGGGGGCTAGCTCCTACAATGAGCAGTTCTTC.